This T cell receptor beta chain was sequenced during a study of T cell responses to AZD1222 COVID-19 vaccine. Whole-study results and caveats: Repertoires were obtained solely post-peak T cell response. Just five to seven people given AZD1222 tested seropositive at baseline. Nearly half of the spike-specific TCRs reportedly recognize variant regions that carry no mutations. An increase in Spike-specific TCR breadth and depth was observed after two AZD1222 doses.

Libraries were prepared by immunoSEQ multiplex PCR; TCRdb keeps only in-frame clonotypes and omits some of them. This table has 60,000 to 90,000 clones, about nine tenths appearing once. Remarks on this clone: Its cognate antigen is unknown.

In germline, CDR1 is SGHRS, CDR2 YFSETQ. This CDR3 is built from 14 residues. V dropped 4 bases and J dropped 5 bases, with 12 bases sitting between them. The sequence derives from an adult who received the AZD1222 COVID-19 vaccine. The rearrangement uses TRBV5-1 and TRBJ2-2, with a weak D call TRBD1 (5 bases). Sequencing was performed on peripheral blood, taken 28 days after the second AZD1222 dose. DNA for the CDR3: TGCGCCAGCAGCGACAGTTACTTTACCGGGGAGCTGTTTTTT. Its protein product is CASSDSYFTGELFF.